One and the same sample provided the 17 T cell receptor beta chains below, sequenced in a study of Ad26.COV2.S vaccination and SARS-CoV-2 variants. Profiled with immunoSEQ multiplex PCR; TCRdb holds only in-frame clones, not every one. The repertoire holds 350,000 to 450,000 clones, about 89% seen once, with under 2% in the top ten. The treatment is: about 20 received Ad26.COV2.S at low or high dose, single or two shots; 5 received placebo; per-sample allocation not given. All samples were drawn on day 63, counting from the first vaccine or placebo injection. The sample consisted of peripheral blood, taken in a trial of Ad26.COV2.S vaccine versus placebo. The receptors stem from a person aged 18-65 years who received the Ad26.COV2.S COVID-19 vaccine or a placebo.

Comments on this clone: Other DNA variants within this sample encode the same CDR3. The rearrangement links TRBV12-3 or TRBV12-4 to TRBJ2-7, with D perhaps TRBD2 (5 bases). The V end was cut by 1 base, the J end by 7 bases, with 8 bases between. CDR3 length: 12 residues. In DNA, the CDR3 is TGTGCCAGCAGTTTAGGGGCGGGTGAGCAGTACTTC. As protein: CASSLGAGEQYF.

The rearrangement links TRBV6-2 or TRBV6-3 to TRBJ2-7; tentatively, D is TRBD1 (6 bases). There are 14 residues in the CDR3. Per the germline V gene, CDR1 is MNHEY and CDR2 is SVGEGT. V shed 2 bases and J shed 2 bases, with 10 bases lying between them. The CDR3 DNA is TGTGCCAGCAGTTACGGACAGCCCCCCTACGAGCAGTACTTC. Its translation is CASSYGQPPYEQYF.

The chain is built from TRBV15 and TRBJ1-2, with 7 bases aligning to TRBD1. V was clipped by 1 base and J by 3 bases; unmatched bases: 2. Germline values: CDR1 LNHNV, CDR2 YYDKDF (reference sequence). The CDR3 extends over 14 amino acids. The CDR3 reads CATSRAGGDYGYTF. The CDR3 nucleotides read TGTGCCACCAGCAGAGCAGGGGGGGACTATGGCTACACCTTC.

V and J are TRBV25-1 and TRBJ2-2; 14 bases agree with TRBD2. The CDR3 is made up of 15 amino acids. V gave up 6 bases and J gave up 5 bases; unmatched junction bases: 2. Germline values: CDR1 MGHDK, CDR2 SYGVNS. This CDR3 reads CASRGLAGVTGELFF. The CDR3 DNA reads TGTGCCAGCAGGGGACTAGCGGGAGTTACCGGGGAGCTGTTTTTT.

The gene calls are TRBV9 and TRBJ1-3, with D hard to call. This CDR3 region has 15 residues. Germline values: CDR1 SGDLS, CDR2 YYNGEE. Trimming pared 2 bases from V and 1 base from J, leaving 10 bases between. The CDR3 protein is CASSVGLTSGNTIYF. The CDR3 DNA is TGTGCCAGCAGCGTTGGGTTAACATCTGGAAACACCATATATTTT. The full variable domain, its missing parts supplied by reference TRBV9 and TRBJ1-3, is DSGVTQTPKHLITATGQRVTLRCSPRSGDLSVYWYQQSLDQGLQFLIQYYNGEERAKGNILERFSAQQFPDLHSELNLSSLELGDSALYFCASSVGLTSGNTIYFGEGSWLTVV.

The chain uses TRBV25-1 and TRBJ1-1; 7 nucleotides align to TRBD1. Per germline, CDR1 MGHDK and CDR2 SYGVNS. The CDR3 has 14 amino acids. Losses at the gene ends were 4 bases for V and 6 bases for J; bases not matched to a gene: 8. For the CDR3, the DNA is TGTGCCAGCAGTGGGCCGGGACAGAGGGCTGAAGCTTTCTTT. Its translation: CASSGPGQRAEAFF.

The CDR3 loop is CASSSKINTGELFF. CDR3 in DNA: TGCGCCAGCAGCTCAAAGATTAACACCGGGGAGCTGTTTTTT. This sequence joins TRBV5-1 and TRBJ2-2; no firm D call. CDR1 SGHRS and CDR2 YFSETQ come from the germline V gene. Trimming cost V 3 bases and J 2 bases, with 8 bases left between them. This CDR3 is 14 amino acids long.

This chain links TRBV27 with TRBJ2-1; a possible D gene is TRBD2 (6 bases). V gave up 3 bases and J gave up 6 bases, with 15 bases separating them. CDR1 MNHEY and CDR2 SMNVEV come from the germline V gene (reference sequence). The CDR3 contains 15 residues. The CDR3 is CASSLEGRRGNEQFF. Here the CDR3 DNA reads TGTGCCAGCAGTTTGGAGGGCCGAAGGGGCAATGAGCAGTTCTTC.

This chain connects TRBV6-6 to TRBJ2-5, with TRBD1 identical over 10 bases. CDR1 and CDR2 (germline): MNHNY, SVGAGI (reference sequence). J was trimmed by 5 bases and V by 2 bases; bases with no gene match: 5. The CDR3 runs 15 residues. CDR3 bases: TGTGCCAGCAGTTACCTGACAGGGGGCAGGGAGACCCAGTACTTC. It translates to CASSYLTGGRETQYF.

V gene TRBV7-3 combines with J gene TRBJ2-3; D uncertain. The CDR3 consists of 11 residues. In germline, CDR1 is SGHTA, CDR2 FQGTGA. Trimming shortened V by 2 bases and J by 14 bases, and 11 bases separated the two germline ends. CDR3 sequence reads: CASSLGGERYF. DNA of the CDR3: TGTGCCAGCAGCTTAGGTGGAGAGCGGTATTTT.

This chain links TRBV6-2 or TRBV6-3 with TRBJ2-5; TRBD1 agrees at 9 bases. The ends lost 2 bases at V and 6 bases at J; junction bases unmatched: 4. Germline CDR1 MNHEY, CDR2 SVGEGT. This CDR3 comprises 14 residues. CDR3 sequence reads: CASSYADRGKTQYF. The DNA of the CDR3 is TGTGCCAGCAGTTACGCCGACAGGGGGAAGACCCAGTACTTC.

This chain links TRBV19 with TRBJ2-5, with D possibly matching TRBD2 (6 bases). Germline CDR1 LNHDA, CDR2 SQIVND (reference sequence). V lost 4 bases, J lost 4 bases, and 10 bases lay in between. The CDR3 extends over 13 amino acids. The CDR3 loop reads CASSTTSTETQYF. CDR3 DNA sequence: TGTGCCAGTAGTACAACTAGCACAGAGACCCAGTACTTC. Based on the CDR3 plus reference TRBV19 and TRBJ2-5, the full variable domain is DGGITQSPKYLFRKEGQNVTLSCEQNLNHDAMYWYRQDPGQGLRLIYYSQIVNDFQKGDIAEGYSVSREKKESFPLTVTSAQKNPTAFYLCASSTTSTETQYFGPGTRLLVL.

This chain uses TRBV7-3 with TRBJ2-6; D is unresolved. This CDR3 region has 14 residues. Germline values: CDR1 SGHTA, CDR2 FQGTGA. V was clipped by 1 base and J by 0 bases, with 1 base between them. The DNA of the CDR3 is TGTGCCAGCAGCTTAATCTCTGGGGCCAACGTCCTGACTTTC. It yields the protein CASSLISGANVLTF.

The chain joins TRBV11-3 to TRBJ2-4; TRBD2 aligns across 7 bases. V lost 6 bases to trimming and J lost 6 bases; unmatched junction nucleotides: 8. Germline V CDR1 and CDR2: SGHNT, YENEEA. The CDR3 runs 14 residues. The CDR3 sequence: CASRLWGEGNIQYF. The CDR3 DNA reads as TGTGCCAGCAGACTCTGGGGGGAGGGAAACATTCAGTACTTC.

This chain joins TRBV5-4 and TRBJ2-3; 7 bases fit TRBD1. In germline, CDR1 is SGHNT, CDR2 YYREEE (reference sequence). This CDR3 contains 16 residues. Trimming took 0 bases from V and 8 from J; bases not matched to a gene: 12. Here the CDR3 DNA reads TGTGCCAGCAGCTTGGAGGGGGCAGGGGTGGTAGGTACGCAGTATTTT. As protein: CASSLEGAGVVGTQYF. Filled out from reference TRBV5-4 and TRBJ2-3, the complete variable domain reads ETGVTQSPTHLIKTRGQQVTLRCSSQSGHNTVSWYQQALGQGPQFIFQYYREEENGRGNFPPRFSGLQFPNYSSELNVNALELDDSALYLCASSLEGAGVVGTQYFGPGTRLTVL.

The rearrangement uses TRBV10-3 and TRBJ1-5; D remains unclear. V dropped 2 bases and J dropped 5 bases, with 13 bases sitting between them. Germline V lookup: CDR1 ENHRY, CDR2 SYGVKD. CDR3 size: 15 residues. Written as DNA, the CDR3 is TGTGCCATCAGTGAGCAAGGCCAGATGGATCAGCCCCAGCATTTT. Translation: CAISEQGQMDQPQHF.

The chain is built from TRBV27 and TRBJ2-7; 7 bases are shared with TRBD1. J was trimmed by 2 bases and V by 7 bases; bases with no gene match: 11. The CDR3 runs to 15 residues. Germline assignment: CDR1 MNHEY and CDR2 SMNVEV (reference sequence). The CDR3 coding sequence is TGTGCCAGCAAACTCCTCGGGACAGCTACCTACGAGCAGTACTTC. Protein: CASKLLGTATYEQYF.